This passage covers 5 T cell receptor beta chains from one sample sequenced in a study of T cells in Graves' hyperthyroidism and ophthalmopathy. RNA transcripts provided the source from which TCR beta CDR3 regions were amplified. RT-PCR in the first round (using the HTBI primer set) targeted the TCR CDR3. TCRdb recomputed calls from the multiplex PCR reads with MiXCR, one row per CDR3 protein. The top ten clones hold around 7.7% of a sample with roughly 740,000 distinct CDR3 sequences, about a sixth of them seen once. Sequencing was carried out using blood. The receptor source for this set is a man younger than 35 with Graves' hyperthyroidism.

This clonotype showed up just a few times. The chain uses TRBV20-1 and TRBJ2-3; D is perhaps TRBD2 (6 bases). CDR1 and CDR2 from the germline V gene are DFQATT and SNEGSKA (reference sequence). Trimming took 3 bases from V and 5 from J, leaving 12 bases between them. The CDR3 loop spans 13 amino acids. For the CDR3, the DNA is TGCAGTGCTAGCGGGGGAACACAAGATACGCAGTATTTT. Encoded protein: CSASGGTQDTQYF.

Concerning this clonotype itself: One end of the junction fails to match germline, which may point to a read error. This chain joins TRBV7-2 and TRBJ1-2; TRBD1 matches 8 bases. Germline-derived CDR1 and CDR2 are SGHTA and FQGNSA. This CDR3 comprises 15 residues. The CDR3 DNA is TGTGCCAGCAGCTTAGGGACAGGGAATGACTATGACTACACCTTC. It translates to CASSLGTGNDYDYTF.

There are a few counts of this clonotype. The V and J genes are TRBV5-1 and TRBJ2-3; D is unresolved. The CDR3 length is 16 residues. The V gene's germline CDR1 is SGHRS and CDR2 YFSETQ. Trimming cost V 0 bases and J 0 bases, with 11 bases left between them. The CDR3 here is CASSLVPSTSTDTQYF. CDR3 coding DNA: TGCGCCAGCAGCTTGGTTCCATCAACTAGCACAGATACGCAGTATTTT.

This clonotype was detected a few times. The gene calls are TRBV15 and TRBJ1-2, with TRBD1 identical over 8 bases. CDR1 and CDR2 from the germline V gene are LNHNV and YYDKDF (reference sequence). Trimming cost V 1 base and J 4 bases; bases outside gene matches: 2. CDR3 length: 14 residues. The CDR3 nucleotides are TGTGCCACCAGCAGAGGAGACAGGGGCTATGGCTACACCTTC. Translated: CATSRGDRGYGYTF.

The chain employs TRBV24-1 and TRBJ2-2, with a weak D call TRBD1 (5 bases). This CDR3 contains 16 residues. The germline V gene encodes CDR1 KGHDR and CDR2 SFDVKD. The V gene lost 1 base and the J gene lost 0 bases, with 8 bases spanning the gap. The CDR3 nucleotides are TGTGCCACCAGTGATTTAGGCAGGGCGAACACCGGGGAGCTGTTTTTT. Translated: CATSDLGRANTGELFF.